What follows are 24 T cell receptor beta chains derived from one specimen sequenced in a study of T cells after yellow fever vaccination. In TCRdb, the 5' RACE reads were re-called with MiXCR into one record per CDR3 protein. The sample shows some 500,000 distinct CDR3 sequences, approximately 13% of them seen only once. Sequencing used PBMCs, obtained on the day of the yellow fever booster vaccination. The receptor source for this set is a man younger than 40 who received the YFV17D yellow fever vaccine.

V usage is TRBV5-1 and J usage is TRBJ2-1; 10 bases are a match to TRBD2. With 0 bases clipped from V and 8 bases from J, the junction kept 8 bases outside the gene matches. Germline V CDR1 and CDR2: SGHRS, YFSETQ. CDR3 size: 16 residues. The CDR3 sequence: CASSLATLAGTDEQFF. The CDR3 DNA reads TGCGCCAGCAGCTTGGCCACACTAGCGGGAACGGATGAGCAGTTCTTC.

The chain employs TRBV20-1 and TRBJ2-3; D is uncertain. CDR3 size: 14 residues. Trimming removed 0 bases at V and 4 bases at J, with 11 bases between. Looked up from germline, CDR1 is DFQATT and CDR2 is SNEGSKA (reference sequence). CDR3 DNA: TGCAGTGCTAGAGATCCAGGACCTCCAGATACGCAGTATTTT. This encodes CSARDPGPPDTQYF.

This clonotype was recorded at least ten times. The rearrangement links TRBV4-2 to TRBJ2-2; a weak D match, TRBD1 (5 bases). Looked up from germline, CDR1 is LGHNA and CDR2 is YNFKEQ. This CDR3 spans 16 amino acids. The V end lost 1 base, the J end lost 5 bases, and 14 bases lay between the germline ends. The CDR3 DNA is TGTGCCAGCAGCCAAGTCGGCAGGGAACATACCGGGGAGCTGTTTTTT. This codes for CASSQVGREHTGELFF.

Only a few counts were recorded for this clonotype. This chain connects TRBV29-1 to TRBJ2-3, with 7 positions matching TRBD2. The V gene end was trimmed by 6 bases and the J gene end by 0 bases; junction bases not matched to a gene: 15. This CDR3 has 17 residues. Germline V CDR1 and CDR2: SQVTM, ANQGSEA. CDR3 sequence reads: CSVMPPSSGGSTDTQYF. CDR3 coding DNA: TGCAGCGTCATGCCCCCCTCTAGCGGAGGGAGCACAGATACGCAGTATTTT.

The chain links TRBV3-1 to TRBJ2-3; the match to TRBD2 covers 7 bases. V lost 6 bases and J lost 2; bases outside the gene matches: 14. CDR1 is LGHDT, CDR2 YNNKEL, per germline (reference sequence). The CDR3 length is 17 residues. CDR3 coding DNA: TGTGCCAGCAGTCGCATCCTAGGCGGGGGAAACACAGATACGCAGTATTTT. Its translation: CASSRILGGGNTDTQYF.

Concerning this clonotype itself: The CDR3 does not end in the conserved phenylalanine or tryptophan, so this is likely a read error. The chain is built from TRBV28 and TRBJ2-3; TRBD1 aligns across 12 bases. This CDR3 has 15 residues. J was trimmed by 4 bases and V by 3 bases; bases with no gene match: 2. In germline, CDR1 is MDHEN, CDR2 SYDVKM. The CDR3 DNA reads TGTGCCAGCAGTTTGGGGACAGGGGGCGCAGATACGCAGTATCTT. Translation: CASSLGTGGADTQYL.

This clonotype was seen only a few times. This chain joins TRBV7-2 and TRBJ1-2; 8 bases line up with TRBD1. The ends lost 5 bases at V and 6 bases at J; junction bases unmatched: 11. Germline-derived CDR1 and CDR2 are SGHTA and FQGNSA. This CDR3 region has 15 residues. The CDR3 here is CASSRLKQGDNGYTF. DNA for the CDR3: TGTGCCAGCAGCCGATTAAAACAGGGGGATAATGGCTACACCTTC.

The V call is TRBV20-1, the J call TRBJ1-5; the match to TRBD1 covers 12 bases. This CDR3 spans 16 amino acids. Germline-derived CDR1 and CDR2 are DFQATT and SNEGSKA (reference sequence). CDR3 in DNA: TGCTGCGTCTCGGGACAGGGGGCCCGCTTGAGTCAGCCCCAGCATTTT. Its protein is CCVSGQGARLSQPQHF.

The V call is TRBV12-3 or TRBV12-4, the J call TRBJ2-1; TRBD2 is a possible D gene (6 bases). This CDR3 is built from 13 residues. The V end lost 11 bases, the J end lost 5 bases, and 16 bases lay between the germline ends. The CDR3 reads CAAASDSHNEQFF. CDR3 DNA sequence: TGTGCCGCCGCTAGCGATTCCCACAATGAGCAGTTCTTC.

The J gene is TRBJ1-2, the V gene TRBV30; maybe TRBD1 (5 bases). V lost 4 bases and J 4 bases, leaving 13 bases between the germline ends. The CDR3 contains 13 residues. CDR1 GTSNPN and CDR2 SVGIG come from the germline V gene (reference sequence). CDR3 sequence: CAWNSGTGYGYTF. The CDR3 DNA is TGTGCCTGGAACAGCGGGACGGGCTATGGCTACACCTTC.

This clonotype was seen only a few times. This CDR3 reads CASSFAGGRNTGELFF. DNA for the CDR3: TGTGCCAGCAGTTTTGCGGGGGGCCGGAACACCGGGGAGCTGTTTTTT. The chain carries TRBV12-3 or TRBV12-4 and TRBJ2-2, with 8 nucleotides matching TRBD2. The CDR3 is 16 amino acids. J gave up 1 base and V 3 bases, and 4 bases lay outside the gene matches.

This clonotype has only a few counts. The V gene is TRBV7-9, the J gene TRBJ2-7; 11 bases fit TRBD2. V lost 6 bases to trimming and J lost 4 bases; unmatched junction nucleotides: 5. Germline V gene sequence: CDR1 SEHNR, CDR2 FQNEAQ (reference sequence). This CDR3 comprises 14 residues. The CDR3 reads CASSTGLADYEQYF. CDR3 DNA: TGTGCCAGCAGTACGGGACTAGCGGATTACGAGCAGTACTTC.

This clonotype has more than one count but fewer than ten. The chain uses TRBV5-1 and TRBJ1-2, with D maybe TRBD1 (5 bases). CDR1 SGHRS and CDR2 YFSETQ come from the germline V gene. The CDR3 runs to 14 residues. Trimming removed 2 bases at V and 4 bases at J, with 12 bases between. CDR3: CASSFGGTVYGYTF. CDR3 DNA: TGCGCCAGCAGCTTTGGGGGGACGGTCTATGGCTACACCTTC.

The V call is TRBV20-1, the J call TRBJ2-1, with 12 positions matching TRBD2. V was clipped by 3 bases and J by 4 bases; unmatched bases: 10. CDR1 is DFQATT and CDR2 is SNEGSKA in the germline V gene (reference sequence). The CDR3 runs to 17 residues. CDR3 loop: CSARASGRAGAYNEQFF. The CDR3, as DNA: TGCAGTGCTAGGGCTAGCGGGAGGGCCGGGGCTTACAATGAGCAGTTCTTC.

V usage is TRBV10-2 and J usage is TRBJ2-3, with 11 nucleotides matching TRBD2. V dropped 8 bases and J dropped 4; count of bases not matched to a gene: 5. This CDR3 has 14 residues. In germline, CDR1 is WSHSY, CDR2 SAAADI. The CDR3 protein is CASGGLAASDTQYF. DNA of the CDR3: TGCGCCAGCGGGGGACTAGCGGCATCAGATACGCAGTATTTT.

Here the CDR3 reads CSARDRTRNTIYF. Written as DNA, the CDR3 is TGCAGTGCTAGAGATAGGACTAGAAACACCATATATTTT. The chain uses TRBV20-1 and TRBJ1-3; D is unclear. CDR3 size: 13 residues. The germline CDR1 and CDR2 sequences are DFQATT and SNEGSKA (reference sequence). The germline V and J ends were trimmed by 0 bases and 5 bases, with 8 bases remaining between them.

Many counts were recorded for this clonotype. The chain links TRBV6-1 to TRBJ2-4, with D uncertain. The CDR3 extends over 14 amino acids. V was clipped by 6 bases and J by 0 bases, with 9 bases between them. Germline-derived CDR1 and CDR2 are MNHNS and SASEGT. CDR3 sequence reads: CASRPLGAKNIQYF. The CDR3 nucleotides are TGTGCCAGCAGACCGCTGGGAGCCAAAAACATTCAGTACTTC.

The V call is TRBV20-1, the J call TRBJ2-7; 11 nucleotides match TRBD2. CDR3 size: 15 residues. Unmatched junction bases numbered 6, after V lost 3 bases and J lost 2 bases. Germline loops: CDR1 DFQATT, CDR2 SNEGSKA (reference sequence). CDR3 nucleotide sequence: TGCAGTGCTAGCCCAACTAGCGGGAGTCCCTACGAGCAGTACTTC. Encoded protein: CSASPTSGSPYEQYF.

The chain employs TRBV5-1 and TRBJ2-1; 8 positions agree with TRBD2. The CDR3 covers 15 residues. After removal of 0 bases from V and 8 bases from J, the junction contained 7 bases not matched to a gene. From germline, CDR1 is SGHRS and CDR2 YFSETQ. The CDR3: CASSLVRTSLDEQFF. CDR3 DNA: TGCGCCAGCAGCTTGGTTCGGACTAGCTTGGATGAGCAGTTCTTC. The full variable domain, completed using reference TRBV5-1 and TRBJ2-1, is KAGVTQTPRYLIKTRGQQVTLSCSPISGHRSVSWYQQTPGQGLQFLFEYFSETQRNKGNFPGRFSGRQFSNSRSEMNVSTLELGDSALYLCASSLVRTSLDEQFFGPGTRLTVL.

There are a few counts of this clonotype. The CDR3 is CASSLDDVSNIQYF. The CDR3 DNA sequence: TGCGCCAGCAGCTTGGACGACGTTTCAAACATTCAGTACTTC. This chain links TRBV5-1 with TRBJ2-4, with D uncertain. The CDR3 length is 14 residues. The V and J ends lost 0 bases and 6 bases respectively, with 10 bases between them. Germline V gives CDR1 SGHRS, CDR2 YFSETQ.

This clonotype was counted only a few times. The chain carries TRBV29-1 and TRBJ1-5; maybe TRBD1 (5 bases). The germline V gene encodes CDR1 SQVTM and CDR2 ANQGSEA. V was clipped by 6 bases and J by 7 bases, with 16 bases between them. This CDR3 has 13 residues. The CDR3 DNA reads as TGCAGCGTCCAAATGCAGGGCGGGCAGCCCCAGCATTTT. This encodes CSVQMQGGQPQHF.

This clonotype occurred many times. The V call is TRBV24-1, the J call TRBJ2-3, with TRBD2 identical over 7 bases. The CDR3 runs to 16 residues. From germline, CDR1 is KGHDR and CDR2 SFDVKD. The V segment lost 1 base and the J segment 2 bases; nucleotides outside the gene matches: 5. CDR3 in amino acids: CATSDLTSEYTDTQYF. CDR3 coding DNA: TGTGCCACCAGTGATTTAACTAGCGAGTACACAGATACGCAGTATTTT.

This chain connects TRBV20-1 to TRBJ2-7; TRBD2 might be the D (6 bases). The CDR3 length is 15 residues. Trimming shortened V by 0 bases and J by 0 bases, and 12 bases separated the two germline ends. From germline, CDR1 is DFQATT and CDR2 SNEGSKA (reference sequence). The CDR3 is CSARDAGSTSYEQYF. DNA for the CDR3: TGCAGTGCTAGAGATGCGGGATCTACCTCCTACGAGCAGTACTTC.

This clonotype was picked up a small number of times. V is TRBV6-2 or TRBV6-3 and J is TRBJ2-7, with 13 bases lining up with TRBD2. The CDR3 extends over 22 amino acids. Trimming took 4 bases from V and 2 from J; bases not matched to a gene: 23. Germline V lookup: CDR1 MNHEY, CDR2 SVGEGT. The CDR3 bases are TGTGCCAGCAGTTCCGCCGGGACAGGCGAACTAGCGGGAGGGAACCAAACCTACGAGCAGTACTTC. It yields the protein CASSSAGTGELAGGNQTYEQYF.